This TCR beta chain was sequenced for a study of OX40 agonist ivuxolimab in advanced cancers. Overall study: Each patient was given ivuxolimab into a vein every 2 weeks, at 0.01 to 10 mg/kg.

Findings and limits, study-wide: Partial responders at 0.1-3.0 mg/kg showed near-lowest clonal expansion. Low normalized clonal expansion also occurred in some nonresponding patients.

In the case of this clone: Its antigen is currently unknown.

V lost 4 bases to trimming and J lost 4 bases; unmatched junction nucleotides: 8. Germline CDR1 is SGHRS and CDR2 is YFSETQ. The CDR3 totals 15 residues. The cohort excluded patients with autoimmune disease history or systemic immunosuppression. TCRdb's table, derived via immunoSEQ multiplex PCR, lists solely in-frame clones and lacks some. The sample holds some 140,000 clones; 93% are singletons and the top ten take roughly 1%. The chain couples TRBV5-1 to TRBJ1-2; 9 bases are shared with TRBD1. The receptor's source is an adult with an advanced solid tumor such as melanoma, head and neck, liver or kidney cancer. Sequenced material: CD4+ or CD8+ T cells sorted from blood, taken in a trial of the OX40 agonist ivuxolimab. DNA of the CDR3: TGCGCCAGCAGCACCAGGACAGGGGAGTTCTATGGCTACACCTTC. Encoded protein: CASSTRTGEFYGYTF.